This T cell receptor beta chain comes out of a study of CD8+CD57+ T cells in acquired aplastic anemia. According to the study, genomic DNA was the template for TCR beta VDJ and CDR3 profiling. MiXCR was run by TCRdb on the reads, yielding one entry per CDR3 protein. The sample has about 190,000 distinct CDR3 sequences, nearly 50% seen once. Findings and limits, study-wide: Overlapping CD8+ CDR3 repertoires of patients and controls contained 25 to 35 shared sequences.

Sequencing involved patients with CD8+CD57+ cell expansion previously shown by flow cytometry. Severe acquired aplastic anemia was present in all patients. Germline V gives CDR1 SQVTM, CDR2 ANQGSEA. CDR3 length: 15 amino acids. V lost 4 bases, J lost 2 bases, and 12 bases lay in between. Concerning this clonotype: Its specificity is unknown.

The clonotype comes from a human donor with aplastic anemia. Sequences were obtained from sorted CD4+, CD8+, or CD8+CD57+ T cells (not recorded which) from PBMCs. The V call is TRBV29-1, the J call TRBJ2-6; no clear D gene. CDR3: CSVGPGVAGANVLTF. CDR3 nucleotides: TGCAGCGTTGGGCCGGGTGTAGCTGGGGCCAACGTCCTGACTTTC.